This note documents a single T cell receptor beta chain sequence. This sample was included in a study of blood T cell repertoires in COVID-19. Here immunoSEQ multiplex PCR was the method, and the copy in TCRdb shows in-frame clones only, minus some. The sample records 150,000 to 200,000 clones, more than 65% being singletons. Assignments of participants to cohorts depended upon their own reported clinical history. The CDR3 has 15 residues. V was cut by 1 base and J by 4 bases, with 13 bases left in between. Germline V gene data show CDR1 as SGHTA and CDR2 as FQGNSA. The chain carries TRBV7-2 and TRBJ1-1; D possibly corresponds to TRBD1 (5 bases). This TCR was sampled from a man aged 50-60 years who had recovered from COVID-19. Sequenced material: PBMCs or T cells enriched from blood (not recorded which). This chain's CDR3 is CASSLVSGGGTEAFF. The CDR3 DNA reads TGTGCCAGCAGCTTAGTCAGCGGGGGGGGCACTGAAGCTTTCTTT.